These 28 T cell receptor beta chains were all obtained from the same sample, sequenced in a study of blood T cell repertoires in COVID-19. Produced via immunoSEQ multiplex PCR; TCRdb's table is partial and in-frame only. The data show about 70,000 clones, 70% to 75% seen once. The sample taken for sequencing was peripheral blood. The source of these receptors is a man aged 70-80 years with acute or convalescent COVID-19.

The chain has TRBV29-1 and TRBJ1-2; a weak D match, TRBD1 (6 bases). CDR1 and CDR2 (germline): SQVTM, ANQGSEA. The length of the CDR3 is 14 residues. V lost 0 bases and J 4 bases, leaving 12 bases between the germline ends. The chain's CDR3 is CSVEDRGGLYGYTF. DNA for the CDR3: TGCAGCGTTGAAGATAGGGGGGGTCTCTATGGCTACACCTTC.

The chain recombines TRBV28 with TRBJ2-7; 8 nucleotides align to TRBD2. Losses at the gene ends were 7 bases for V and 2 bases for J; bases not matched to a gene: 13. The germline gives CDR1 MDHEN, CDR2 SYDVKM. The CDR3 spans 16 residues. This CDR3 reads CASTIPASGSTYEQYF. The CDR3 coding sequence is TGTGCCAGCACCATCCCGGCTAGCGGGTCTACCTACGAGCAGTACTTC.

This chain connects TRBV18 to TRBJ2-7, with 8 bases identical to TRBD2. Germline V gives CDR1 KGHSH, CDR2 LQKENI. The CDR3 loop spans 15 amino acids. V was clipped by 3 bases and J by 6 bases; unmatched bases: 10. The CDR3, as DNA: TGTGCCAGCTCACCGCGGCAGGCCGCGGGGGGCGAGCAGTACTTC. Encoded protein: CASSPRQAAGGEQYF.

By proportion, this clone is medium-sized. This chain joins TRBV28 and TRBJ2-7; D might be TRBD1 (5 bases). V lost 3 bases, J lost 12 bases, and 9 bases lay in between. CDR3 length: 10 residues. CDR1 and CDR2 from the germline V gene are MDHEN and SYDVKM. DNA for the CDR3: TGTGCCAGCAGTTTGCCAGGGCGGTACTTC. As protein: CASSLPGRYF.

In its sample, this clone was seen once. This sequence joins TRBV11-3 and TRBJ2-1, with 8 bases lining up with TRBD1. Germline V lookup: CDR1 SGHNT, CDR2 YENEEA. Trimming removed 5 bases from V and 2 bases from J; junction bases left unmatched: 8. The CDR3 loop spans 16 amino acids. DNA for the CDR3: TGTGCCAGCAGCCCCAGGGCAGGGGGCACCTACAATGAGCAGTTCTTC. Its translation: CASSPRAGGTYNEQFF.

The CDR3 sequence: CASSFSTDTQYF. The CDR3 DNA is TGTGCCAGCAGCTTTTCGACAGATACGCAGTATTTT. V usage is TRBV7-2 and J usage is TRBJ2-3; D gene unclear. V lost 3 bases and J 3 bases, leaving 4 bases between the germline ends. The germline gives CDR1 SGHTA, CDR2 FQGNSA. This CDR3 is 12 amino acids long.

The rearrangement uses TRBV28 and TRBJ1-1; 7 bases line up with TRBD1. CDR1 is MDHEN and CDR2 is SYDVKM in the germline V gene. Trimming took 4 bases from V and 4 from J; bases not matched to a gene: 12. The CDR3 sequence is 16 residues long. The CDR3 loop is CASSSDHRQGGTEAFF. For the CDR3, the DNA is TGTGCCAGCAGTTCCGACCATCGACAGGGTGGCACTGAAGCTTTCTTT.

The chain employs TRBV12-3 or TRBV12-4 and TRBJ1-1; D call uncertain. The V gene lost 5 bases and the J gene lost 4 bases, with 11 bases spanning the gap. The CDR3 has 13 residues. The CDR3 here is CASSPDFFTEAFF. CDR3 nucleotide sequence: TGTGCCAGCAGTCCAGACTTCTTCACTGAAGCTTTCTTT.

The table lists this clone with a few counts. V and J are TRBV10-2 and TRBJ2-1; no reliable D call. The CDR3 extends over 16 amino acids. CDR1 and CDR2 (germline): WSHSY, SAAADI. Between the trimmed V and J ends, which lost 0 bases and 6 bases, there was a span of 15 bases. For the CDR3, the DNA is TGCGCCAGCAGTGAGTCCTGGGCAAGCCTGGGCAATGAGCAGTTCTTC. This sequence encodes CASSESWASLGNEQFF.

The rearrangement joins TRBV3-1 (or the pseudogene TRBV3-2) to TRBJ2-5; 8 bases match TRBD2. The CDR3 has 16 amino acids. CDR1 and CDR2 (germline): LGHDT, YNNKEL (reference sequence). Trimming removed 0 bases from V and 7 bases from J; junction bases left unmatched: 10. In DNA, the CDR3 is TGTGCCAGCAGCCAAGATTCGAGCGGGAGTTGGTCGACCCAGTACTTC. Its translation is CASSQDSSGSWSTQYF.

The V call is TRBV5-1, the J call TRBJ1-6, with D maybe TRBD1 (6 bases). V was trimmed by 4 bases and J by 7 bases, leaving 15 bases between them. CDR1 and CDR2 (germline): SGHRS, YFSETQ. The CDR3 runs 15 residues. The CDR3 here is CASSPYRVGNSPLHF. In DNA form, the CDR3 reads TGCGCCAGCAGCCCCTACAGGGTGGGGAATTCACCCCTCCACTTT.

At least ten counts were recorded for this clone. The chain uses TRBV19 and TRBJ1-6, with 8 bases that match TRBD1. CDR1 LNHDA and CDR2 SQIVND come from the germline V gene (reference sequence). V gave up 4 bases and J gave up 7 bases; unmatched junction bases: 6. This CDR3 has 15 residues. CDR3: CASSNRQGTNSPLHF. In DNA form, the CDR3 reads TGTGCCAGTAGTAACCGACAGGGGACGAATTCACCCCTCCACTTT.

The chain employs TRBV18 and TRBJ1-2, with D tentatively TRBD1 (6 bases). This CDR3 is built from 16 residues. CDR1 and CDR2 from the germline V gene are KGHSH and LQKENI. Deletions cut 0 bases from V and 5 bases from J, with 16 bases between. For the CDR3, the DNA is TGTGCCAGCTCACCACCGGGGGCTTCCCAAGGGTATGGCTACACCTTC. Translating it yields CASSPPGASQGYGYTF.

DNA of the CDR3: TGTGCCAGCAGCTTAATGGCACCGAACACTGAAGCTTTCTTT. Translating gives CASSLMAPNTEAFF. This chain joins TRBV11-2 and TRBJ1-1, with no clear D. In germline, CDR1 is SGHAT, CDR2 FQNNGV. There are 14 residues in the CDR3. The ends were cut back, 2 bases at V and 1 base at J, with 8 bases in the middle. The entire variable domain, with the rest obtained from reference TRBV11-2 and TRBJ1-1, is as follows: EAGVAQSPRYKIIEKRQSVAFWCNPISGHATLYWYQQILGQGPKLLIQFQNNGVVDDSQLPKDRFSAERLKGVDSTLKIQPAKLEDSAVYLCASSLMAPNTEAFFGQGTRLTVV.

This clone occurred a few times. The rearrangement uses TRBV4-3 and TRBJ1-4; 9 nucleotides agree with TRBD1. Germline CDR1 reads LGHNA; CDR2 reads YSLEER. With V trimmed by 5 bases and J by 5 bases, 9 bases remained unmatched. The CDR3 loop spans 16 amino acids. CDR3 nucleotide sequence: TGCGCCAGCAGCAAAGCCACCGGGACAGGGAATGAAAAACTGTTTTTT. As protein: CASSKATGTGNEKLFF.

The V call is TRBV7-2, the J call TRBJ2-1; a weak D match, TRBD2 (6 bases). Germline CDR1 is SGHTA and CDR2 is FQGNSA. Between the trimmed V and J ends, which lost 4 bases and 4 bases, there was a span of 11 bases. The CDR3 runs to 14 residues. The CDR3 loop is CASSWGLGYNEQFF. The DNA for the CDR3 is TGTGCCAGCAGCTGGGGACTGGGTTACAATGAGCAGTTCTTC.

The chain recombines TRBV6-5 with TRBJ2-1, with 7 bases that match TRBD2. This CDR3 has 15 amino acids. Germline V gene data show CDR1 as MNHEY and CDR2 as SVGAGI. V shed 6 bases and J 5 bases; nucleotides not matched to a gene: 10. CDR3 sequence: CASRMVGGPNNEQFF. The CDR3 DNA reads TGTGCCAGCAGGATGGTGGGAGGGCCTAACAATGAGCAGTTCTTC.

The CDR3 protein is CSVEDSWRDSDTQYF. The CDR3 DNA is TGCAGCGTTGAAGACAGTTGGCGGGACTCAGATACGCAGTATTTT. The chain couples TRBV29-1 to TRBJ2-3, with a weak D call TRBD2 (6 bases). CDR1 and CDR2 from the germline V gene are SQVTM and ANQGSEA. CDR3 length equals 15 residues. V was shortened by 0 bases and J by 4 bases, with 14 bases between the two germline ends.

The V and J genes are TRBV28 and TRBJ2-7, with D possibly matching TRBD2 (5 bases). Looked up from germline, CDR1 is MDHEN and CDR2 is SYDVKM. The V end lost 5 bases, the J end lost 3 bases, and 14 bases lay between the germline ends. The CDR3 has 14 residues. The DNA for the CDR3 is TGTGCCAGCAGTCCGCGACCTGGGAGCTACGAGCAGTACTTC. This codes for CASSPRPGSYEQYF.

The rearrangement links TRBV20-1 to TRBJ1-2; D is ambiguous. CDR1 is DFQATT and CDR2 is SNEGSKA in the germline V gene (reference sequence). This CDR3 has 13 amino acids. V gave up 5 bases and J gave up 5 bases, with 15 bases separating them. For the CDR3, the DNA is TGCAGTGCTGGTGGTCAGAGGGCGTATGGCTACACCTTC. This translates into CSAGGQRAYGYTF.

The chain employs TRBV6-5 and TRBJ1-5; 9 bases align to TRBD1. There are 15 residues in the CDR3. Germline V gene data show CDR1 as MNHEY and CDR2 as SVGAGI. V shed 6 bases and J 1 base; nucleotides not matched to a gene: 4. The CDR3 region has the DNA TGTGCCAGCAGAAAGACAGGGGGGAGCAATCAGCCCCAGCATTTT. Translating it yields CASRKTGGSNQPQHF.

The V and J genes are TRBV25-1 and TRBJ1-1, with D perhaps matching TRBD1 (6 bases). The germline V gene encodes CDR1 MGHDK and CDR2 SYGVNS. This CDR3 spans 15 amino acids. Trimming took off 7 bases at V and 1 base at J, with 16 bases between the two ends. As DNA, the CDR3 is TGTGCCAGCATCACGGGGGGGCAAAGGAACACTGAAGCTTTCTTT. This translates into CASITGGQRNTEAFF.

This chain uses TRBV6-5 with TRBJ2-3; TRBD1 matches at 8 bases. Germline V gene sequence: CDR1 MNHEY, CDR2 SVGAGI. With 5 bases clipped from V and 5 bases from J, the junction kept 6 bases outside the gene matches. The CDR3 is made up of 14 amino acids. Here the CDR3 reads CASSLQGGLDTQYF. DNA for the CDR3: TGTGCCAGCAGTCTACAGGGGGGTCTAGATACGCAGTATTTT.

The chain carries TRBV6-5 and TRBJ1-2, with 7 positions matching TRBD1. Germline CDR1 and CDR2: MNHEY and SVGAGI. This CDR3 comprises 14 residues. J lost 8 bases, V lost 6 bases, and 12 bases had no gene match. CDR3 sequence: CASRSLGQRAGYTF. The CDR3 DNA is TGTGCCAGCAGGTCTTTGGGACAGCGCGCGGGCTACACCTTC.

The CDR3 reads CASTEGLSGNTIYF. CDR3 in DNA: TGTGCCAGCACTGAAGGACTCTCTGGAAACACCATATATTTT. The J gene is TRBJ1-3, the V gene TRBV7-2, with unresolved D. The CDR3 totals 14 residues. Per germline, CDR1 SGHTA and CDR2 FQGNSA. The V end was cut by 7 bases, the J end by 0 bases, with 10 bases between.

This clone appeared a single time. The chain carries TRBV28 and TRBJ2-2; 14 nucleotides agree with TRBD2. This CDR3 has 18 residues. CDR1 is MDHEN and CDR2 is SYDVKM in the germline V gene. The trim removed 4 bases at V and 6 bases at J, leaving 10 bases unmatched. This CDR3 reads CASSSQTRTSGRPGELFF. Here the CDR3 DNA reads TGTGCCAGCAGTTCGCAAACCCGGACTAGCGGGAGGCCCGGGGAGCTGTTTTTT.

DNA for the CDR3: TGTGCCAGCAGCCCGAGACTAGCGGGAGGTCTGGAGCAGTACTTC. Amino acids: CASSPRLAGGLEQYF. The J gene is TRBJ2-7, the V gene TRBV3-1 (or the pseudogene TRBV3-2); 13 nucleotides line up with TRBD2. The junction had 7 bases not matched to a gene; V was cut back by 4 bases and J by 7 bases. The CDR3 is made up of 15 amino acids. Germline assignment: CDR1 LGHDT and CDR2 YNNKEL (reference sequence).

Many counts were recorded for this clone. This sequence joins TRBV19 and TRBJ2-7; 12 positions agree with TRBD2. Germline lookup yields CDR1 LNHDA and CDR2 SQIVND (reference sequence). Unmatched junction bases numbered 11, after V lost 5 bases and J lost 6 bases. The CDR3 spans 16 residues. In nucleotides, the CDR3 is TGTGCCAGTAGTCTACGACTAGCGGGAGTTCTAAGCGAGCAGTACTTC. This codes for CASSLRLAGVLSEQYF.